The 9 T cell receptor beta chains presented below share a single source sample, sequenced in a study of lymphopenia after photon versus proton radiotherapy. Data came from immunoSEQ multiplex PCR; TCRdb stores just in-frame clones and leaves some out. Found here are approximately 31,000 clones, about 80% of them singletons; the top ten hold more than 12%. The sequences come from peripheral blood, collected from a patient treated with proton-based radiotherapy. The receptors shown here come from a woman in her 70s with pancreatic cancer.

The CDR3 protein is CASTPGGFNTEAFF. CDR3 bases: TGTGCCAGCACCCCGGGGGGGTTCAACACTGAAGCTTTCTTT. The J gene is TRBJ1-1, the V gene TRBV11-2, with D perhaps TRBD1 (5 bases). The ends were cut back, 7 bases at V and 2 bases at J, with 14 bases in the middle. Germline V lookup: CDR1 SGHAT, CDR2 FQNNGV. There are 14 residues in the CDR3.

This rearrangement joins TRBV30 to TRBJ1-1; D not certain. Germline CDR1 is GTSNPN and CDR2 is SVGIG (reference sequence). This CDR3 is built from 13 residues. Trimming left V 3 bases short and J 2 bases short, with 10 bases between. DNA for the CDR3: TGTGCCTGGAGCGGAGGTATAAACACTGAAGCTTTCTTT. It encodes CAWSGGINTEAFF.

The table lists this clone with a count of one. The V and J genes are TRBV14 and TRBJ2-3; D not certain. CDR3 length: 13 amino acids. The germline CDR1 and CDR2 sequences are SGHDN and FVKESK. Trimming left V 6 bases short and J 7 bases short, with 14 bases between. CDR3 sequence reads: CASSLPALNTQYF. The CDR3 bases are TGTGCCAGCAGTCTACCGGCCCTCAATACGCAGTATTTT.

The gene calls are TRBV30 and TRBJ2-5; D ambiguous. This CDR3 region has 13 residues. Germline V gene sequence: CDR1 GTSNPN, CDR2 SVGIG (reference sequence). The ends were cut back, 1 base at V and 10 bases at J, with 16 bases in the middle. CDR3 in amino acids: CAWSDQRPDNQYF. The CDR3 DNA follows: TGTGCCTGGAGTGATCAACGTCCAGATAACCAGTACTTC.

The rearrangement joins TRBV28 to TRBJ1-2; 7 bases are a match to TRBD1. V lost 4 bases, J lost 4 bases, and 3 bases stayed unmatched. The CDR3 runs to 13 residues. Germline CDR1 and CDR2: MDHEN and SYDVKM. The CDR3 protein is CASSSTGFYGYTF. CDR3 nucleotide sequence: TGTGCCAGCAGTTCGACAGGGTTCTATGGCTACACCTTC.

CDR3: CASSIQGSDTQYF. CDR3 nucleotide sequence: TGTGCCAGTAGTATCCAGGGGTCAGATACGCAGTATTTT. V and J are TRBV19 and TRBJ2-3; a possible D gene is TRBD1 (6 bases). The CDR3 is made up of 13 amino acids. Germline CDR1 LNHDA, CDR2 SQIVND (reference sequence). Trimming took 3 bases from V and 4 from J, leaving 8 bases between them.

The chain recombines TRBV6-5 with TRBJ2-3; weak D call: TRBD2 (5 bases). The CDR3 is made up of 12 amino acids. The V gene's germline CDR1 is MNHEY and CDR2 SVGAGI. Trimming left V 7 bases short and J 6 bases short, with 11 bases between. Here the CDR3 reads CASTSTRDTQYF. In DNA, the CDR3 is TGTGCCAGCACCTCCACTAGGGATACGCAGTATTTT.

DNA of the CDR3: TGTGCCAGCAGCTTGGGTATGGGTACTGAGCAGTTCTTC. Its protein product is CASSLGMGTEQFF. The rearrangement joins TRBV5-5 to TRBJ2-1, with D hard to call. The CDR3 covers 13 residues. In germline, CDR1 is SGHKS, CDR2 YYEKEE (reference sequence). The V gene lost 0 bases and the J gene lost 9 bases, with 10 bases spanning the gap. Full variable domain (outside the CDR3, taken from reference TRBV5-5 and TRBJ2-1): DAGVTQSPTHLIKTRGQQVTLRCSPISGHKSVSWYQQVLGQGPQFIFQYYEKEERGRGNFPDRFSARQFPNYSSELNVNALLLGDSALYLCASSLGMGTEQFFGPGTRLTVL.

V is TRBV28 and J is TRBJ2-7; a possible D gene is TRBD1 (5 bases). The V end was cut by 8 bases, the J end by 2 bases, with 10 bases between. Germline assignment: CDR1 MDHEN and CDR2 SYDVKM. This CDR3 region has 12 residues. The CDR3 region is CASFRAPYEQYF. The CDR3 DNA reads TGTGCCAGCTTCAGGGCCCCCTACGAGCAGTACTTC. Full variable domain (rest looked up from reference TRBV28 and TRBJ2-7): DVKVTQSSRYLVKRTGEKVFLECVQDMDHENMFWYRQDPGLGLRLIYFSYDVKMKEKGDIPEGYSVSREKKERFSLILESASTNQTSMYLCASFRAPYEQYFGPGTRLTVT.